This T cell receptor beta chain was observed in a study of blood T cell repertoires in COVID-19. Looking at the study overall: PBMCs, B-cell-depleted T cells, or T cells provided the cDNA or gDNA that made up the material.

The ends lost 7 bases at V and 0 bases at J; junction bases unmatched: 9. Germline V gene sequence: CDR1 MDHEN, CDR2 SYDVKM. This CDR3 has 15 residues. Profiling relied on immunoSEQ multiplex PCR, and the TCRdb table lists in-frame clones only, not all of them. The top ten clones hold over 9.5% of a sample with around 170,000 clones, 84% of them seen once. Two negative PCRs, clearance, or symptom resolution had been documented for recovered Cohort 3 donors. The sequence was collected from a man over 45 who had recovered from COVID-19. The chain has TRBV28 and TRBJ2-7; TRBD2 aligns across 7 bases. The sample comprised PBMCs or T cells enriched from blood (not recorded which). CDR3 in DNA: TGTGCCAGCACTTCCTGGACGGGGGGCTCCTACGAGCAGTACTTC. Its protein is CASTSWTGGSYEQYF.